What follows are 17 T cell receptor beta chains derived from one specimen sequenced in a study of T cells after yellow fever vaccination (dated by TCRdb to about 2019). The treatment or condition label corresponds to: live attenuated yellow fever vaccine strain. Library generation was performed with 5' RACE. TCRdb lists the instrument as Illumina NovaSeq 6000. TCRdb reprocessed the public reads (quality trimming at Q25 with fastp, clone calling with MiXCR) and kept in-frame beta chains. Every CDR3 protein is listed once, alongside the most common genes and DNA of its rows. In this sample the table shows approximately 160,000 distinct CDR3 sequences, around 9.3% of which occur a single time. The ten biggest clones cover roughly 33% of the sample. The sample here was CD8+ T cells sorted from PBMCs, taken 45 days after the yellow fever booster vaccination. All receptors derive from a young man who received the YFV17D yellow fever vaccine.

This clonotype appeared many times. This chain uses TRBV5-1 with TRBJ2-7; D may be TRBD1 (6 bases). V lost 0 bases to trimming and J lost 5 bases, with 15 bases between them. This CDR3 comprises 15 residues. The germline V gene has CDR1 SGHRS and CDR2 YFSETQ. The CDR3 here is CASSLEGVEGHEQYF. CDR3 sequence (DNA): TGCGCCAGCAGCTTGGAGGGGGTAGAGGGCCACGAGCAGTACTTC.

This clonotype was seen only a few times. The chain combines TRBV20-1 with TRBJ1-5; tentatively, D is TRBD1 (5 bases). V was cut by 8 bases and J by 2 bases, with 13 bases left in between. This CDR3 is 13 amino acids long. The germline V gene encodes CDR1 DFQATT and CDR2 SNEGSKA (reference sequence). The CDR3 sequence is CSSPGAGNQPQHF. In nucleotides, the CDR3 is TGCAGTTCACCTGGGGCGGGCAATCAGCCCCAGCATTTT.

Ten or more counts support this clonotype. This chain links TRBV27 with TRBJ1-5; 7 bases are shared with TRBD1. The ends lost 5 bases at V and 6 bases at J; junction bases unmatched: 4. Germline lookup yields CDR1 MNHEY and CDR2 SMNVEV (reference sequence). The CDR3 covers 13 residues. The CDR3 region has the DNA TGTGCCAGCAGTCGTACAGGGGCTCAGCCCCAGCATTTT. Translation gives CASSRTGAQPQHF.

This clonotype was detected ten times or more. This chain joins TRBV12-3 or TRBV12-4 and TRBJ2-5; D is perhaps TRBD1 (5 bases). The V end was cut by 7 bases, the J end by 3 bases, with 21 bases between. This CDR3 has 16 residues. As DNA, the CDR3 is TGTGCCAGCACAACCTCTGGCCTGGGGCCTAAAGAGACCCAGTACTTC. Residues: CASTTSGLGPKETQYF.

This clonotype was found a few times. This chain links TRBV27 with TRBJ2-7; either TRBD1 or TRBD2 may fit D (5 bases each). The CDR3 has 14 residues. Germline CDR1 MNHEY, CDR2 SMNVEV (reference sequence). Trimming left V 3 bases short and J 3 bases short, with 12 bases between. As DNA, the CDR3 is TGTGCCAGCAGTTTTTTCCGGGACCGCTACGAGCAGTACTTC. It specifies CASSFFRDRYEQYF.

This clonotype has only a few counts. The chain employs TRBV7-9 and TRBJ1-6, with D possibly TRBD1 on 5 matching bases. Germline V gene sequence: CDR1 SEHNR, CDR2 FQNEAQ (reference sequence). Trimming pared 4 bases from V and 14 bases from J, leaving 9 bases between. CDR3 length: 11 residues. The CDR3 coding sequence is TGTGCCAGCAGCTGGGGGTCAGCCCTCCACTTT. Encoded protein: CASSWGSALHF. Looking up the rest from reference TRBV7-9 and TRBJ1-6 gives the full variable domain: DTGVSQNPRHKITKRGQNVTFRCDPISEHNRLYWYRQTLGQGPEFLTYFQNEAQLEKSRLLSDRFSAERPKGSFSTLEIQRTEQGDSAMYLCASSWGSALHFGNGTRLTVT.

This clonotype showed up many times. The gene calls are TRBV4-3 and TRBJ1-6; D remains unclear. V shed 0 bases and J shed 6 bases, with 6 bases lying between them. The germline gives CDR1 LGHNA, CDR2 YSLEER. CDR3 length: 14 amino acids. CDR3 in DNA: TGCGCCAGCAGCCAAGATGTCGGTAATTCACCCCTCCACTTT. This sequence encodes CASSQDVGNSPLHF.

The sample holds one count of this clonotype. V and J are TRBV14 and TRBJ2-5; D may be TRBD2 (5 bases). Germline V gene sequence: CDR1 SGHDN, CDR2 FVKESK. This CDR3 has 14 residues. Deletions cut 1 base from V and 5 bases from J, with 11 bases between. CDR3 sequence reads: CASSQGAGFETQYF. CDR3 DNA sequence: TGTGCCAGCAGCCAAGGCGCGGGTTTCGAGACCCAGTACTTC.

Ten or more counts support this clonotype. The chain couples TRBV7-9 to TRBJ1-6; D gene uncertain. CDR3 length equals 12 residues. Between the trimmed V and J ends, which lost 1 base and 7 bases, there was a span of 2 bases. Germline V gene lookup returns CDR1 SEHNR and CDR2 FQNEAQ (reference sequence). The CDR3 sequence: CASSLENSPLHF. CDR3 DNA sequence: TGTGCCAGCAGCTTAGAGAATTCACCCCTCCACTTT.

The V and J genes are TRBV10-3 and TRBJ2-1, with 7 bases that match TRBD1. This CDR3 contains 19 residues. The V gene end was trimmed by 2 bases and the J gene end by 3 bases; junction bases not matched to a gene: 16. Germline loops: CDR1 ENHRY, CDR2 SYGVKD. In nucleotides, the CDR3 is TGTGCCATCAGTGAGCCAAAAGGCACACAGGGGATCGGCTACAATGAGCAGTTCTTC. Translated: CAISEPKGTQGIGYNEQFF.

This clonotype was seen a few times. The CDR3 coding sequence is TGTGCCAGCAGTGACCTTTTCGGCTTTGAGCAGTTCTTC. It translates to CASSDLFGFEQFF. The rearrangement links TRBV2 to TRBJ2-1; D unclear. V dropped 3 bases and J dropped 9 bases, with 12 bases sitting between them. This CDR3 region has 13 residues. Per the germline V gene, CDR1 is SNHLY and CDR2 is FYNNEI.

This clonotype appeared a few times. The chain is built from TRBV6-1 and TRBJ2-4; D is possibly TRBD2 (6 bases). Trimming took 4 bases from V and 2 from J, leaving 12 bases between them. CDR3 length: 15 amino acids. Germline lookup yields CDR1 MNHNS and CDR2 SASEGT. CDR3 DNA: TGTGCCAGCAGTGCCCCGACTAGGTCCAAAAACATTCAGTACTTC. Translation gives CASSAPTRSKNIQYF.

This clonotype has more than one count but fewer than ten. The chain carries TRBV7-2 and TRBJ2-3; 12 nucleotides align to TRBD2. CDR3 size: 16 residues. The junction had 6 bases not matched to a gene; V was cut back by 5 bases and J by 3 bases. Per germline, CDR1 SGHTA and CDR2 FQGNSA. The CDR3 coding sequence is TGTGCCAGCAGCCCCCTAGCGGGGGGGATGACAGATACGCAGTATTTT. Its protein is CASSPLAGGMTDTQYF.

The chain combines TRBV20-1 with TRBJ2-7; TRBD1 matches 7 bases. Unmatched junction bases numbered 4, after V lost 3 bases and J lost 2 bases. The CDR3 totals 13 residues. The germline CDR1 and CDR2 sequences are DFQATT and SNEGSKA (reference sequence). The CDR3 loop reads CSARGTAAYEQYV. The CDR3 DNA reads TGCAGTGCTAGGGGGACAGCCGCCTACGAGCAGTACGTC.

CDR3 sequence reads: CSARDVRLAGGVSPGELFF. Here the CDR3 DNA reads TGCAGTGCTAGAGACGTCAGACTAGCGGGGGGGGTCTCCCCCGGGGAGCTGTTTTTT. The rearrangement links TRBV20-1 to TRBJ2-2, with 14 bases that match TRBD2. CDR1 is DFQATT, CDR2 SNEGSKA, per germline (reference sequence). V dropped 0 bases and J dropped 6; count of bases not matched to a gene: 12. This CDR3 spans 19 amino acids.

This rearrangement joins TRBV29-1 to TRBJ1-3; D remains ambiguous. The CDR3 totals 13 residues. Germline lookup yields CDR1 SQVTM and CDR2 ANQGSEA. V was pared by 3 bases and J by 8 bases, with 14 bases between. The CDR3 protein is CSVDGPLRDTIYF. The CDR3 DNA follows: TGCAGCGTTGACGGCCCTCTAAGGGACACCATATATTTT.

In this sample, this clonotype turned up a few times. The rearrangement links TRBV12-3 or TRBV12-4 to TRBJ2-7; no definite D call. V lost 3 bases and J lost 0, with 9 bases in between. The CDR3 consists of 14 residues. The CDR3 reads CASSFGLNSYEQYF. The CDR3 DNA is TGTGCCAGCAGTTTCGGCCTAAACTCCTACGAGCAGTACTTC.